This paragraph reports one T cell receptor beta chain. Its antigen remains unidentified. Both 60 Vbeta primers and 13 Jbeta primers went into the PCR. Sequenced by immunoSEQ multiplex PCR; TCRdb stores in-frame clones only, minus some. Of just over 200,000 clones in the sample, approximately 78% are singletons; the top ten hold about 2.6%. This specimen belongs to a study of cytomegalovirus exposure and HLA in healthy donors. Study in general: The study's early data release held some 85 million unique TCRs from HLA-typed donors.

V was clipped by 11 bases and J by 3 bases; unmatched bases: 8. This CDR3 is built from 13 residues. Germline V lookup: CDR1 SNHLY, CDR2 FYNNEI. Study-wide findings and caveats: In an earlier analysis, in about 530 donors, most V segments appeared productive either ~87% or ~30% of the time.

This clonotype was sampled from a woman aged 40 to 50 in good health and CMV-seronegative. The chain uses TRBV2 and TRBJ2-7, with 9 nucleotides matching TRBD1. Sequenced input: PBMCs. CDR3 sequence reads: CAGFDRGNYEQYF. In DNA, the CDR3 is TGTGCCGGGTTTGACAGGGGGAACTACGAGCAGTACTTC. Full variable domain (outside the CDR3, taken from reference TRBV2 and TRBJ2-7): EPEVTQTPSHQVTQMGQEVILRCVPISNHLYFYWYRQILGQKVEFLVSFYNNEISEKSEIFDDQFSVERPDGSNFTLKIRSTKLEDSAMYFCAGFDRGNYEQYFGPGTRLTVT.